Described below is a single TCR beta chain sequence and its context. The antigen remains unidentified. This specimen comes from a study of T cells after posttransplantation cyclophosphamide. Findings and limits, study-wide: Later post-transplant blood repertoires were often dominated by donor CD8+ memory clones.

Profiling relied on immunoSEQ multiplex PCR, and the TCRdb table lists in-frame clones only, not all of them. The sample includes 28,000 or so clones, 70% to 90% seen only once; the top ten take around 3.3%. This CDR3 has 14 residues. Germline CDR1 is MGHDK and CDR2 is SYGVNS. The germline V and J ends were trimmed by 6 bases and 6 bases, with 14 bases remaining between them. This related bone marrow graft donor gave peripheral blood on the day of marrow donation. The origin of this receptor is a man aged 50 to 60. The chain employs TRBV25-1 and TRBJ2-2, with D possibly matching TRBD2 (5 bases). The material sequenced was PBMCs. CDR3 amino acids: CASRPERGPGELFF. The CDR3 DNA reads TGTGCCAGCAGGCCCGAGAGAGGGCCCGGGGAGCTGTTTTTT.